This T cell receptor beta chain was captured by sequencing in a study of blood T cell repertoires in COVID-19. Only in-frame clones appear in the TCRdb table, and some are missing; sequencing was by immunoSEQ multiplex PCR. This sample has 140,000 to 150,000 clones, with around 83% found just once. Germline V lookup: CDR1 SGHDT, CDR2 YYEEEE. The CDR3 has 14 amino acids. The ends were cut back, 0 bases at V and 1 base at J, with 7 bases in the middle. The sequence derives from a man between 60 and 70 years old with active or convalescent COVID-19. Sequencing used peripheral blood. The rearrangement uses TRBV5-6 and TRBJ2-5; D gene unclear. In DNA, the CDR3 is TGTGCCAGCAGCTTGGGGGCAGTCCAAGAGACCCAGTACTTC. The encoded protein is CASSLGAVQETQYF. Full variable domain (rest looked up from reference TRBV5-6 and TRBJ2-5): DAGVTQSPTHLIKTRGQQVTLRCSPKSGHDTVSWYQQALGQGPQFIFQYYEEEERQRGNFPDRFSGHQFPNYSSELNVNALLLGDSALYLCASSLGAVQETQYFGPGTRLLVL.